These 6 T cell receptor beta chains came from one sample sequenced in a study of blood T cell repertoires in COVID-19 (dated by TCRdb to the early 2020s). Libraries were built with the immunoSEQ multiplex PCR assay. Sourced from immuneACCESS, this table was stored by TCRdb with only in-frame sequences that have V and J called. A share of the clones is absent; for the studies checked, an unresolved V gene accounts for under half, and the remainder has no known explanation. The sample includes 200,000 to 250,000 clones, with just under 85% observed a single time. Under 5% of the sample belongs to the ten largest clones. The sequenced sample was peripheral blood. These receptors all come from a man in his forties or fifties with acute or convalescent COVID-19.

The chain couples TRBV2 to TRBJ1-4, with D hard to call. The CDR3 is 16 amino acids. Per the germline V gene, CDR1 is SNHLY and CDR2 is FYNNEI. Trimming cost V 4 bases and J 7 bases, with 19 bases left between them. This CDR3 is CASSAFIVSAGEKLFF. DNA of the CDR3: TGTGCCAGCAGTGCTTTTATCGTGAGTGCTGGTGAAAAACTGTTTTTT.

V and J are TRBV7-8 and TRBJ2-7; 9 bases align to TRBD2. Unmatched junction bases numbered 12, after V lost 5 bases and J lost 7 bases. This CDR3 is 15 amino acids long. The germline V gene encodes CDR1 SGHVS and CDR2 FQNEAQ. CDR3 DNA sequence: TGTGCCAGCAGCCCCACTAGCGGGCGGATGGGGGAGCAGTACTTC. Translation: CASSPTSGRMGEQYF.

The chain combines TRBV12-3 or TRBV12-4 with TRBJ2-5; no definite D call. V was shortened by 4 bases and J by 5 bases, with 5 bases between the two germline ends. There are 11 residues in the CDR3. CDR3 DNA: TGTGCCAGCAGTTCTTCCGAGACCCAGTACTTC. This translates into CASSSSETQYF.

The chain joins TRBV2 to TRBJ2-7, with 9 bases fitting TRBD2. The CDR3 loop spans 16 amino acids. Germline V gene data show CDR1 as SNHLY and CDR2 as FYNNEI. V lost 0 bases and J lost 0; bases outside the gene matches: 3. The DNA for the CDR3 is TGTGCCAGCAGTGAAGCTGTACTAGCGGGCTCCTACGAGCAGTACTTC. This sequence encodes CASSEAVLAGSYEQYF.

The chain uses TRBV19 and TRBJ1-5; tentatively, D is TRBD1 (6 bases). V lost 4 bases and J lost 2, with 12 bases in between. This CDR3 spans 15 amino acids. From germline, CDR1 is LNHDA and CDR2 SQIVND (reference sequence). DNA for the CDR3: TGTGCCAGTAGTAGTAGGGAGGGGGGCAATCAGCCCCAGCATTTT. Encoded protein: CASSSREGGNQPQHF.

This sequence joins TRBV6-1 and TRBJ2-1, with TRBD2 as a possible D gene (5 bases). Deletions cut 1 base from V and 5 bases from J, with 9 bases between. Germline V gives CDR1 MNHNS, CDR2 SASEGT. There are 14 residues in the CDR3. The CDR3 bases are TGTGCCAGCAGTGAAGGGACTCGAAACAATGAGCAGTTCTTC. This gives the protein CASSEGTRNNEQFF.